The subject of this entry is one T cell receptor beta chain. As processed by the authors: Reference gene primers were amplified, and this amplification served to estimate nucleated cell counts. The method was immunoSEQ multiplex PCR; TCRdb's version includes in-frame clones alone and lacks a portion of them. V and J calls and clone size are those listed in that table; D and trimming were worked out from the DNA. The sample records about 250,000 clones, 84% being singletons. Trimming removed 6 bases from V and 9 bases from J; junction bases left unmatched: 7. Germline CDR1 MDHEN, CDR2 SYDVKM. The CDR3 is 13 residues long. The data belong to a study of blood T cell repertoires in COVID-19. The overall study: The origin of the acute and convalescent COVID-19 samples was the United States, Italy and Spain. The analysed material was cDNA or gDNA that came from T cells, B-cell-depleted T cells, or PBMCs.

The source is a woman aged 40 to 50 who had recovered from COVID-19. Input material: peripheral blood. V gene TRBV28 combines with J gene TRBJ2-1; 8 nucleotides agree with TRBD2. This CDR3 reads CASSRPGGGEQFF. CDR3 coding DNA: TGTGCCAGCAGCCGACCGGGAGGGGGTGAGCAGTTCTTC.